The rows below give T cell receptor beta chains drawn from one sample of a study of T-cell memory formation after mild COVID-19. One entry per CDR3 protein results from TCRdb running MiXCR on the 5' RACE reads. The repertoire has 65,000 to 100,000 distinct CDR3 sequences, around 13% of them found once; the top ten carry approximately 41%. The sample consisted of PBMCs or a T cell subset sorted from them (not recorded which). Receptors originate from a man between 18 and 35 years old who had mild COVID-19 (a few samples of this study predate the infection). Cell type and time point are not known. CDR3s include the opening cysteine and the closing phenylalanine or tryptophan. Fields, in order: J gene, V gene, D gene, clone size, CDR3 DNA, CDR3 protein. D genes are given only for firm matches. Size values are once, few and many counts, or a class for expanded clones, and some rows have none.

j_call: TRBJ1-1; v_call: TRBV7-9; d_call: NA; clone_size: NA; cdr3_nt: TGTGCCAGCAGCCCCCGGCCGGACACTGAAGCTTTCTTT; cdr3_aa: CASSPRPDTEAFF
j_call: TRBJ2-1; v_call: TRBV4-1; d_call: TRBD2; clone_size: few; cdr3_nt: TGCGCCAGCAGCCAAGGACTAGCGGGGGGTTATGGGGATGAGCAGTTCTTC; cdr3_aa: CASSQGLAGGYGDEQFF
j_call: TRBJ2-2; v_call: TRBV12-3/TRBV12-4; d_call: NA; clone_size: NA; cdr3_nt: TGTGCCAGCAGTTGGTTGGGGAACACCGGGGAGCTGTTTTTT; cdr3_aa: CASSWLGNTGELFF
j_call: TRBJ1-4; v_call: TRBV4-3; d_call: NA; clone_size: NA; cdr3_nt: TGCGCCAGCAGCCAAGTGGGAACTAATGAAAAACTGTTTTTT; cdr3_aa: CASSQVGTNEKLFF
j_call: TRBJ2-1; v_call: TRBV10-1; d_call: NA; clone_size: NA; cdr3_nt: TGCGCCAGCAGTGAGACGGCTTCCTACAATGAGCAGTTCTTC; cdr3_aa: CASSETASYNEQFF
j_call: TRBJ2-7; v_call: TRBV29-1; d_call: TRBD1; clone_size: few; cdr3_nt: TGCAGCTTGACCAGGAGCTGCGACAGGGGCTTC; cdr3_aa: CSLTRSCDRGF
j_call: TRBJ2-3; v_call: TRBV7-9; d_call: TRBD2; clone_size: many; cdr3_nt: TGTGCCAGCAGTTATAGCGGGGACACAGATACGCAGTATTTT; cdr3_aa: CASSYSGDTDTQYF
j_call: TRBJ1-1; v_call: TRBV28; d_call: NA; clone_size: NA; cdr3_nt: TGTGCCAGCAGTTTCACTCCTAGCACTGAAGCTTTCTTT; cdr3_aa: CASSFTPSTEAFF
j_call: TRBJ2-5; v_call: TRBV28; d_call: TRBD2; clone_size: few; cdr3_nt: TGTGCCAGCAGTTTAATGGGTTTGGGGACTAGCCTTCCCTTGCAAGAGACCCAGTACTTC; cdr3_aa: CASSLMGLGTSLPLQETQYF
j_call: TRBJ2-1; v_call: TRBV7-9; d_call: TRBD1; clone_size: few; cdr3_nt: TGTGCCAGCAGCTCCGGACAGGGGCTTGATAATGAGCAGTTCTTC; cdr3_aa: CASSSGQGLDNEQFF
j_call: TRBJ2-3; v_call: TRBV5-1; d_call: NA; clone_size: few; cdr3_nt: TGCGCCAGCAGCTTTAGAATTACCACAGATACGCAGTATTTT; cdr3_aa: CASSFRITTDTQYF
j_call: TRBJ2-1; v_call: TRBV4-2; d_call: TRBD2; clone_size: many; cdr3_nt: TGTGCCAGCAGCCAAGACGGCGGGGGGGCCTACAATGAGCAGTTCTTC; cdr3_aa: CASSQDGGGAYNEQFF
j_call: TRBJ1-2; v_call: TRBV7-2; d_call: TRBD1; clone_size: NA; cdr3_nt: TGTGCCAGCAGCTTACCGGGACAGAACTATGGCTACACCTTC; cdr3_aa: CASSLPGQNYGYTF
j_call: TRBJ2-3; v_call: TRBV19; d_call: NA; clone_size: NA; cdr3_nt: TGTGCCATTGCGACTGAGGATAGCACAGATACGCAGTATTTT; cdr3_aa: CAIATEDSTDTQYF
j_call: TRBJ2-5; v_call: TRBV6-2/TRBV6-3; d_call: NA; clone_size: few; cdr3_nt: TGTGCCAGCTCCTACGGGCCAGATCAAGAGACCCAGTACTTC; cdr3_aa: CASSYGPDQETQYF
j_call: TRBJ2-3; v_call: TRBV12-5; d_call: NA; clone_size: NA; cdr3_nt: TGTGCTAGTAACCCGGGAGTGGCAGATACGCAGTATTTT; cdr3_aa: CASNPGVADTQYF
j_call: TRBJ2-5; v_call: TRBV15; d_call: NA; clone_size: NA; cdr3_nt: TGTGCCACCAGCAGAGAGGACAGAAGAGAGACCCAGTACTTC; cdr3_aa: CATSREDRRETQYF
j_call: TRBJ1-3; v_call: TRBV12-3/TRBV12-4; d_call: NA; clone_size: few; cdr3_nt: TGTGCCAGCAGTTCAGGTTCAGGAAACACCATATATTTT; cdr3_aa: CASSSGSGNTIYF
j_call: TRBJ2-1; v_call: TRBV6-2/TRBV6-3; d_call: NA; clone_size: few; cdr3_nt: TGTGCCAGCACCCGGGCTTCCTACAATGAGCAGTTCTTC; cdr3_aa: CASTRASYNEQFF
j_call: TRBJ1-2; v_call: TRBV19; d_call: NA; clone_size: NA; cdr3_nt: TGTGCCAGTAGTATTTCGGGAAACTATGGCTACACCTTC; cdr3_aa: CASSISGNYGYTF
j_call: TRBJ1-1; v_call: TRBV19; d_call: NA; clone_size: NA; cdr3_nt: TGTGCCAGTAGTATAGACGGTGCGGCTGAAGCTTTCTTT; cdr3_aa: CASSIDGAAEAFF
j_call: TRBJ2-7; v_call: TRBV5-1; d_call: NA; clone_size: few; cdr3_nt: TGCGCCAGCAGCTTGAGGCGGGGTAACTCCTACGAGCAGTACTTC; cdr3_aa: CASSLRRGNSYEQYF
j_call: TRBJ1-1; v_call: TRBV5-5; d_call: NA; clone_size: few; cdr3_nt: TGTGCCAGCAGCTTGAGGGCACCAACTGAAGCTTTCTTT; cdr3_aa: CASSLRAPTEAFF
j_call: TRBJ2-5; v_call: TRBV7-9; d_call: NA; clone_size: NA; cdr3_nt: TGTGCCAGCAGAACAGGGTCTGAAGAGACCCAGTACTTC; cdr3_aa: CASRTGSEETQYF
j_call: TRBJ2-1; v_call: TRBV7-2; d_call: TRBD2; clone_size: few; cdr3_nt: TGTGCCAGCAGCGGCTTAGCGGGGGGGCGCGATGAGCAGTTCTTC; cdr3_aa: CASSGLAGGRDEQFF
j_call: TRBJ2-3; v_call: TRBV6-2/TRBV6-3; d_call: NA; clone_size: few; cdr3_nt: TGTGCCAGCAGTCGACAGGGCACAGATACGCAGTATTTT; cdr3_aa: CASSRQGTDTQYF
j_call: TRBJ2-5; v_call: TRBV20-1; d_call: TRBD1; clone_size: NA; cdr3_nt: TGCAGTGCTAGAGGGGGACAGGGGGGGCACACCCAGTACTTC; cdr3_aa: CSARGGQGGHTQYF
j_call: TRBJ1-1; v_call: TRBV9; d_call: NA; clone_size: NA; cdr3_nt: TGTGCCAGCAGCGTAGGTTCCGGGGTCGACGGCACTGAAGCTTTCTTT; cdr3_aa: CASSVGSGVDGTEAFF
j_call: TRBJ2-5; v_call: TRBV7-6; d_call: NA; clone_size: few; cdr3_nt: TGTGCCAGCAGCGCAAAACCGTACCAAGAGACCCAGTACTTC; cdr3_aa: CASSAKPYQETQYF
j_call: TRBJ2-7; v_call: TRBV10-3; d_call: TRBD1; clone_size: few; cdr3_nt: TGTGCCATCAGTGCCCCGGGACAGGTGAGCTCCTACGAGCAGTACTTC; cdr3_aa: CAISAPGQVSSYEQYF
j_call: TRBJ2-3; v_call: TRBV20-1; d_call: TRBD2; clone_size: NA; cdr3_nt: TGCAGTGCTAGAGATCCCTTACTTACTAGCGGGGGTGCAGATACGCAGTATTTT; cdr3_aa: CSARDPLLTSGGADTQYF
j_call: TRBJ2-7; v_call: TRBV7-9; d_call: TRBD1; clone_size: few; cdr3_nt: TGTGCCAGCAGCGCCTCCGGGACAGGGGGCGACGAGCAGTACTTC; cdr3_aa: CASSASGTGGDEQYF
j_call: TRBJ2-1; v_call: TRBV14; d_call: NA; clone_size: few; cdr3_nt: TGTGCCAGCAGCCAACCCTATAGCTCCTACAATGAGCAGTTCTTC; cdr3_aa: CASSQPYSSYNEQFF
j_call: TRBJ2-7; v_call: TRBV7-9; d_call: TRBD2; clone_size: NA; cdr3_nt: TGTGCCAGCAGAGTAGCGGGGGGCGGCGAGCAGTACTTC; cdr3_aa: CASRVAGGGEQYF
j_call: TRBJ2-3; v_call: TRBV5-1; d_call: TRBD1; clone_size: NA; cdr3_nt: TGCGCCAGCAGCACCGGGACAGGGCTCACAGATACGCAGTATTTT; cdr3_aa: CASSTGTGLTDTQYF
j_call: TRBJ1-4; v_call: TRBV7-9; d_call: NA; clone_size: few; cdr3_nt: TGTGCCAGCAGCTCCCAGACAGGAAATGAAAAACTGTTTTTT; cdr3_aa: CASSSQTGNEKLFF
j_call: TRBJ2-1; v_call: TRBV27; d_call: TRBD2; clone_size: NA; cdr3_nt: TGTGCCAGCAGTAAGAATCCGACTAGCGGTAATGAGCAGTTCTTC; cdr3_aa: CASSKNPTSGNEQFF
j_call: TRBJ1-5; v_call: TRBV19; d_call: NA; clone_size: few; cdr3_nt: TGTGCCAGTAATATAGGACCGTACCACAATCAGCCCCAGCATTTT; cdr3_aa: CASNIGPYHNQPQHF
j_call: TRBJ1-2; v_call: TRBV18; d_call: NA; clone_size: NA; cdr3_nt: TGTGCCAGCGATGGGGGGTCGAGCTATGGCTACACCTTC; cdr3_aa: CASDGGSSYGYTF
j_call: TRBJ2-5; v_call: TRBV5-5; d_call: TRBD2; clone_size: few; cdr3_nt: TGTGCCAGCAGGCCCCCGGGGCTAGCGGCGAATTCCTTC; cdr3_aa: CASRPPGLAANSF
j_call: TRBJ1-4; v_call: TRBV7-9; d_call: NA; clone_size: NA; cdr3_nt: TGTGCCAGCAGCGCTAAGCTCCGGGGCGAAAAACTGTTTTTT; cdr3_aa: CASSAKLRGEKLFF